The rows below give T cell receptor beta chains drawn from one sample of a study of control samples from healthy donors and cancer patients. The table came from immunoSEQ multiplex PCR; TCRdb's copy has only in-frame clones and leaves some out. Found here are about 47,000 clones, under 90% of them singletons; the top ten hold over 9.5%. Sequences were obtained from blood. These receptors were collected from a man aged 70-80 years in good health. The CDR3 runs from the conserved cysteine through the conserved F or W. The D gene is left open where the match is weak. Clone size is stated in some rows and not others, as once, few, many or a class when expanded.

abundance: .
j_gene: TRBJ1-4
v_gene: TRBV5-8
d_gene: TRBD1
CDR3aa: CASSTRQGRGEKLFF
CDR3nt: TGTGCCAGCAGCACCCGACAGGGACGGGGTGAAAAACTGTTTTTT

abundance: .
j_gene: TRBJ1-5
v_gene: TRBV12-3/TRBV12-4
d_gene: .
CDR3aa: CASSFGRNQPQHF
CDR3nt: TGTGCCAGCAGTTTCGGGCGAAATCAGCCCCAGCATTTT

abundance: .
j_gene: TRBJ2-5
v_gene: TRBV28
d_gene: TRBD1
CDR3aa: CASSTTGVAQETQYF
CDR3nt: TGTGCCAGCAGTACCACAGGGGTGGCACAAGAGACCCAGTACTTC

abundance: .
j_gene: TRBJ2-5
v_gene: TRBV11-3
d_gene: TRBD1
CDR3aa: CASSRDRVAETQYF
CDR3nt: TGTGCCAGCAGCCGGGACAGGGTGGCGGAGACCCAGTACTTC

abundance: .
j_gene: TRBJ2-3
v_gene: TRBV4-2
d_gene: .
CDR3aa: CASSQDRRTDTQYF
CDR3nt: TGTGCCAGCAGCCAGGACCGACGCACAGATACGCAGTATTTT

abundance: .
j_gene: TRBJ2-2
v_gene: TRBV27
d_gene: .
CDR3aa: CASSFSQTVTGELFF
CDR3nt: TGTGCCAGCAGTTTCTCGCAGACAGTCACCGGGGAGCTGTTTTTT

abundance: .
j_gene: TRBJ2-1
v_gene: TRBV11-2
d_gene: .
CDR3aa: CASSPPGRGRGEQFF
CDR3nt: TGTGCCAGCAGCCCCCCGGGGCGGGGAAGGGGTGAGCAGTTCTTC

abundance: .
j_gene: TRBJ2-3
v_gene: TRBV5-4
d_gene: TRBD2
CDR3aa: CASSLDIAGVTDTQYF
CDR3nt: TGTGCCAGCAGCTTGGATATAGCGGGGGTCACAGATACGCAGTATTTT

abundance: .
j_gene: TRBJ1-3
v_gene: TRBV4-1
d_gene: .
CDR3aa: CASSQGKGKENTIYF
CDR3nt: TGCGCCAGCAGCCAAGGTAAAGGGAAAGAAAACACCATATATTTT

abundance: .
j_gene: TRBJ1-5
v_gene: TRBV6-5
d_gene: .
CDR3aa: CASSHGGVGQPQHF
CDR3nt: TGTGCCAGCAGCCACGGGGGGGTGGGGCAGCCCCAGCATTTT

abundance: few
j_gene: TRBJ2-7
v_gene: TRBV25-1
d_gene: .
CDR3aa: CASRGVPYEQYF
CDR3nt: TGTGCCAGCAGAGGGGTACCCTACGAGCAGTACTTC

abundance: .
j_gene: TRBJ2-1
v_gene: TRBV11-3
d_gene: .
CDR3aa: CASSFAWVSYNEQFF
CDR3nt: TGTGCCAGCAGCTTCGCCTGGGTCTCGTACAATGAGCAGTTCTTC

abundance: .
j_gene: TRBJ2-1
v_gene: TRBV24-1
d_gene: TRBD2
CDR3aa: CATSDLGGTSGRASYNEQFF
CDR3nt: TGTGCCACCAGTGACCTGGGTGGGACTAGCGGGAGGGCCTCCTACAATGAGCAGTTCTTC

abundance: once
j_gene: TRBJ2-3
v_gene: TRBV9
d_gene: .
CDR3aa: CASSVEQDSTDTQYF
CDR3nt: TGTGCCAGCAGCGTAGAGCAGGATAGCACAGATACGCAGTATTTT

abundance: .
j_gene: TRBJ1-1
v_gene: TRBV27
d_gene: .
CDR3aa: CASLDPGALRAFF
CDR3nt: TGTGCCAGCCTAGACCCCGGAGCGCTAAGGGCTTTCTTT

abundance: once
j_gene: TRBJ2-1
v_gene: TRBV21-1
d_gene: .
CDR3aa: CASSKRRGRVYNEQFF
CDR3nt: TGTGCCAGCAGCAAAAGGAGGGGGAGAGTCTACAATGAGCAGTTCTTC

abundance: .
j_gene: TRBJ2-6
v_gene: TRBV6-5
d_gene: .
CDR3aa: CASSYTGANVLTF
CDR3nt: TGTGCCAGCAGTTACACCGGGGCCAACGTCCTGACTTTC

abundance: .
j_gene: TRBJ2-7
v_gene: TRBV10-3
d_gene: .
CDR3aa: CATTGLSSYEQYF
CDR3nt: TGTGCCACAACGGGACTGAGCTCCTACGAGCAGTACTTC

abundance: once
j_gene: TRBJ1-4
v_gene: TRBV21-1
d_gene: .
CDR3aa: CASSKEGGGRVFCMSLNEKLFF
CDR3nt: TGTGCCAGCAGCAAAGAGGGTGGTGGCAGGGTATTTTGTATGAGTCTTAATGAAAAACTGTTTTTT

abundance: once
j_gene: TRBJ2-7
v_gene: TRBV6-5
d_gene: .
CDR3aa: CASSYSAISYEQYF
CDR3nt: TGTGCCAGCAGTTACTCGGCTATCTCCTACGAGCAGTACTTC

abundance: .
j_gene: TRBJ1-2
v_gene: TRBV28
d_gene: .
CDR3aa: CASSSQQRDPYGYTF
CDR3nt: TGTGCCAGCAGTTCACAACAGAGAGACCCCTATGGCTACACCTTC

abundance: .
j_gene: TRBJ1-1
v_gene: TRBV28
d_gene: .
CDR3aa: CASRRGMNTEAFF
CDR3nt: TGTGCCAGCAGACGGGGGATGAACACTGAAGCTTTCTTT

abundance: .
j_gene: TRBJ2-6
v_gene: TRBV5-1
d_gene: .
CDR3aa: CASSLLGARAGANVLTF
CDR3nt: TGCGCCAGCAGCTTGTTGGGTGCGAGGGCTGGGGCCAACGTCCTGACTTTC